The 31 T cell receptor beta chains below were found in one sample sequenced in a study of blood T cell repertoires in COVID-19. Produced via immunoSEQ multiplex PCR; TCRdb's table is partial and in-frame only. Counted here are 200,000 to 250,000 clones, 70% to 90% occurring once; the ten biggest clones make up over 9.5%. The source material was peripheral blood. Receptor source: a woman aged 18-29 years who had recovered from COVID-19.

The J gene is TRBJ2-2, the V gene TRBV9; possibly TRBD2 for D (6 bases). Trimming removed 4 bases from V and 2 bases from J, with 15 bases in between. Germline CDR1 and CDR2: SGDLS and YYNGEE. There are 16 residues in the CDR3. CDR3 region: CASSSSLADNTGELFF. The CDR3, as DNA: TGTGCCAGCAGCTCCTCCTTAGCGGACAACACCGGGGAGCTGTTTTTT.

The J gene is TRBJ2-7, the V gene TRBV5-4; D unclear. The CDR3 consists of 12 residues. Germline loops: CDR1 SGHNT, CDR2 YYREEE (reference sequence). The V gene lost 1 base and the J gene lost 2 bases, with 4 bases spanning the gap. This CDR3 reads CASSLTAYEQYF. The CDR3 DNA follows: TGTGCCAGCAGCTTGACAGCCTACGAGCAGTACTTC.

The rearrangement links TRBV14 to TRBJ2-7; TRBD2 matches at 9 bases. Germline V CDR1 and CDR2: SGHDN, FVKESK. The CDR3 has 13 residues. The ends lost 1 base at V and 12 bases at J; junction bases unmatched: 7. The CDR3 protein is CASSQGLAEAGYF. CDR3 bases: TGTGCCAGCAGCCAAGGACTAGCGGAGGCAGGGTACTTC.

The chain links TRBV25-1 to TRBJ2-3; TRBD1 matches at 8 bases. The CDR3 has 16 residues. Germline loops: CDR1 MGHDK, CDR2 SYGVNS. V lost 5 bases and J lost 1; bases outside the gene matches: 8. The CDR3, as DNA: TGTGCCAGCAGTACCCGACAGGGGTCGGGCACAGATACGCAGTATTTT. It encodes CASSTRQGSGTDTQYF.

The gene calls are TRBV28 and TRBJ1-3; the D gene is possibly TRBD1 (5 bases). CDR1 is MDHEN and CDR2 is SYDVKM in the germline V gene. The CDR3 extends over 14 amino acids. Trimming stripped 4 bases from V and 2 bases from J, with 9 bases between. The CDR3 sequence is CASSSPGTGNTIYF. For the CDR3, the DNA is TGTGCCAGCAGTTCCCCAGGGACTGGAAACACCATATATTTT.

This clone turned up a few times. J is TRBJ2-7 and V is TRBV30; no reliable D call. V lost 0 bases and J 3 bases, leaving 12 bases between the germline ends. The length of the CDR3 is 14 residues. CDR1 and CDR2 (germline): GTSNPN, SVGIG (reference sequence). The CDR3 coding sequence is TGTGCCTGGAGTGTCAGTGGGCAAGACTACGAGCAGTACTTC. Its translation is CAWSVSGQDYEQYF.

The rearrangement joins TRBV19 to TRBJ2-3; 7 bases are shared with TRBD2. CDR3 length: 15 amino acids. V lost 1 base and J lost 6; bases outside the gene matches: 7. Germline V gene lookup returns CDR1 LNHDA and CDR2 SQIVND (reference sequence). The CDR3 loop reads CASSIGAGSSDTQYF. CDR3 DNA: TGTGCCAGTAGTATAGGAGCGGGATCGAGTGATACGCAGTATTTT.

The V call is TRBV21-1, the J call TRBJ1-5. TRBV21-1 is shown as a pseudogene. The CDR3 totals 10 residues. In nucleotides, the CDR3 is TGTGCCAGCGTAGATCAGCCCCAGCATTTT. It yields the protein CASVDQPQHF.

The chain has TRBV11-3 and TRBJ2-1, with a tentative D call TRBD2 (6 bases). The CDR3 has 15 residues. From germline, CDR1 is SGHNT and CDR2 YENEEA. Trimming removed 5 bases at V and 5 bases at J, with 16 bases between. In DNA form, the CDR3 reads TGTGCCAGCAGCCCGTCTCGGGGGACCGACAATGAGCAGTTCTTC. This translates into CASSPSRGTDNEQFF. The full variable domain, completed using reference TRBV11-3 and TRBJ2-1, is EAGVVQSPRYKIIEKKQPVAFWCNPISGHNTLYWYLQNLGQGPELLIRYENEEAVDDSQLPKDRFSAERLKGVDSTLKIQPAELGDSAVYLCASSPSRGTDNEQFFGPGTRLTVL.

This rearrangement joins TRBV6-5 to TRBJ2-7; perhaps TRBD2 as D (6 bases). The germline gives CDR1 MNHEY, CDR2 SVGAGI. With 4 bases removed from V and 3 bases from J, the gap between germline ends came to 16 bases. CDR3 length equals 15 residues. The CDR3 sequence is CASSSPTGLNYEQYF. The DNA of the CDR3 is TGTGCCAGCAGTTCTCCGACGGGACTCAACTACGAGCAGTACTTC.

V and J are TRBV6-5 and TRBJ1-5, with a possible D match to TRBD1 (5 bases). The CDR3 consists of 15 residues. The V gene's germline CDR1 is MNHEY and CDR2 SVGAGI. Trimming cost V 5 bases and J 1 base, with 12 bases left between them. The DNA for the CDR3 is TGTGCCAGCAGTCCGACAGTCCTGAGCAATCAGCCCCAGCATTTT. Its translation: CASSPTVLSNQPQHF.

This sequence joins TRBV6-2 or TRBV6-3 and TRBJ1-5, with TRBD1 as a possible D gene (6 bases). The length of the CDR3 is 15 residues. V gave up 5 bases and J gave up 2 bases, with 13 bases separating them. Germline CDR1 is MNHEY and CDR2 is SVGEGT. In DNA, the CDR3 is TGTGCCAGCAGTCCGGCAGGGGCTCGCAATCAGCCCCAGCATTTT. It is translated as CASSPAGARNQPQHF.

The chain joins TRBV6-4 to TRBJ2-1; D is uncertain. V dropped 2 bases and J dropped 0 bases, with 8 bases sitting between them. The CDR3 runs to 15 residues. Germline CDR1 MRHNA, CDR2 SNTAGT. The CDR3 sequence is CASSDGPNSYNEQFF. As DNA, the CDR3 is TGTGCCAGCAGTGACGGGCCGAACTCCTACAATGAGCAGTTCTTC.

CDR3 sequence reads: CASSFRDIGTEAFF. The CDR3 bases are TGCGCCAGCAGCTTTAGGGACATCGGCACTGAAGCTTTCTTT. V usage is TRBV5-1 and J usage is TRBJ1-1, with D possibly being TRBD1 (6 bases). Trimming left V 2 bases short and J 4 bases short, with 12 bases between. Germline values: CDR1 SGHRS, CDR2 YFSETQ. The CDR3 loop spans 14 amino acids.

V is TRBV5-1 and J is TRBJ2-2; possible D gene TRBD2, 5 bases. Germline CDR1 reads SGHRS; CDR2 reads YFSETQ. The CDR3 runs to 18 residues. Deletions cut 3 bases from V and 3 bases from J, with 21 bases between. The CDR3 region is CASSSRMTAARDTGELFF. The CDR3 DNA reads TGCGCCAGCAGCTCCCGAATGACGGCGGCGAGGGACACCGGGGAGCTGTTTTTT.

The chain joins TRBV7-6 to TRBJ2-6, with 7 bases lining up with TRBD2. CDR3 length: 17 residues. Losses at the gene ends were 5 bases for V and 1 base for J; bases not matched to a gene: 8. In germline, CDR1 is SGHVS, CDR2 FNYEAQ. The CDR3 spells CASSPWGRESGANVLTF. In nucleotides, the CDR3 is TGTGCCAGCAGCCCCTGGGGGAGGGAATCTGGGGCCAACGTCCTGACTTTC.

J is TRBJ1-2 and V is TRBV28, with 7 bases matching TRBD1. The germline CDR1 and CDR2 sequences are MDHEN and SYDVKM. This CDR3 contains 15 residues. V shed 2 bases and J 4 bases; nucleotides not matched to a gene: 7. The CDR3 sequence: CASSLDRVLTYGYTF. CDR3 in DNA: TGTGCCAGCAGTTTAGACAGGGTCCTCACCTATGGCTACACCTTC.

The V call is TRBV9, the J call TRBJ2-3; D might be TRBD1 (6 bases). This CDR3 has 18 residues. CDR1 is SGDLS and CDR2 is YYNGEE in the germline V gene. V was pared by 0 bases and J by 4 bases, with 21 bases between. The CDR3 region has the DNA TGTGCCAGCAGCGTAGCGTGGGAAGGGACACCGAGGCCAGATACGCAGTATTTT. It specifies CASSVAWEGTPRPDTQYF.

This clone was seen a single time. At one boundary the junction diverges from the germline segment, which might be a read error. CDR3: CASSYSKGFIGVF. CDR3 in DNA: TGTGCCAGCAGTTACTCGAAAGGGTTTATAGGGGTCTTC. The chain has TRBV6-5 and TRBJ2-1; possibly TRBD1 for D (5 bases). The CDR3 has 13 residues. CDR1 is MNHEY and CDR2 is SVGAGI in the germline V gene.

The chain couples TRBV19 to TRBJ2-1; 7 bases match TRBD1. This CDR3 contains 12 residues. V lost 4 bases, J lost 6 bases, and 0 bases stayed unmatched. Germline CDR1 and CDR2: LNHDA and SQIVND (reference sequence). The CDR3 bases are TGTGCCAGTAGTACAGGGGGCAATGAGCAGTTCTTC. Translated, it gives CASSTGGNEQFF.

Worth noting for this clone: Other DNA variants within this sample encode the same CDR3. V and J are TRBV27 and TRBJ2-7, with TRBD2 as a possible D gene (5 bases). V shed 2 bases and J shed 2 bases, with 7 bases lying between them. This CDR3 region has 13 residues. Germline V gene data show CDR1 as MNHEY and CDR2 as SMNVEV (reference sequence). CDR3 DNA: TGTGCCAGCAGTTTAGCCGGGACCTACGAGCAGTACTTC. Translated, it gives CASSLAGTYEQYF.

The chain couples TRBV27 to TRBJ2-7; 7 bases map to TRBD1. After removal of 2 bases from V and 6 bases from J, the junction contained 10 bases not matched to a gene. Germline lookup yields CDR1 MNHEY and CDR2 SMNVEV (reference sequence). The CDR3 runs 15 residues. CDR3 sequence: CASSLVLGGASEQYF. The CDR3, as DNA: TGTGCCAGCAGTTTAGTCTTAGGGGGCGCATCCGAGCAGTACTTC.

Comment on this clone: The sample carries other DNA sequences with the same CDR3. The chain's CDR3 is CASRQGNTEAFF. Here the CDR3 DNA reads TGTGCCAGCAGACAGGGGAACACTGAAGCTTTCTTT. The J gene is TRBJ1-1, the V gene TRBV12-3 or TRBV12-4; maybe TRBD1 (6 bases). The CDR3 length is 12 residues. Trimming took off 6 bases at V and 1 base at J, with 6 bases between the two ends.

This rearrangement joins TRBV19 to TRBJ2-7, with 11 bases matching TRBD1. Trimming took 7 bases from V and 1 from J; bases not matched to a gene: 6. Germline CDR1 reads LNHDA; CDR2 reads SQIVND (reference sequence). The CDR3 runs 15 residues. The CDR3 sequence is CASNTGTGGSYEQYF. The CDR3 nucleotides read TGTGCCAGTAATACCGGGACAGGGGGGTCCTACGAGCAGTACTTC.

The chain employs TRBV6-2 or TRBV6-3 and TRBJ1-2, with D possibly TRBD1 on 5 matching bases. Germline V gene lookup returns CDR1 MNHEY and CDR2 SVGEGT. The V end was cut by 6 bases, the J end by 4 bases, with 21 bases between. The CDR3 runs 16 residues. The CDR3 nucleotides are TGTGCCAGCAGCCCACAAACCTCACAGGCCCGCTATGGCTACACCTTC. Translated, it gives CASSPQTSQARYGYTF.

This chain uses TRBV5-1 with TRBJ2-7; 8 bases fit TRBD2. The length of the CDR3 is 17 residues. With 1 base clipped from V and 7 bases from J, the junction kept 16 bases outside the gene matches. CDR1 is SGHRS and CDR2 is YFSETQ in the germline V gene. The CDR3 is CASSLRRAGGVSGEQYF. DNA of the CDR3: TGCGCCAGCAGCTTGAGGCGGGCGGGAGGTGTGTCGGGTGAGCAGTACTTC.

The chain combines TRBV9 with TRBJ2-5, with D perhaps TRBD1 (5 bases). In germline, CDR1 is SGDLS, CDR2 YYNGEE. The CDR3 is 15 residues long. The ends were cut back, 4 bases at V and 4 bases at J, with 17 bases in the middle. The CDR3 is CASSPAFSQGETQYF. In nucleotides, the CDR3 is TGTGCCAGCAGCCCCGCTTTCTCCCAGGGAGAGACCCAGTACTTC. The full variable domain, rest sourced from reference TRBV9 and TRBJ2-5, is DSGVTQTPKHLITATGQRVTLRCSPRSGDLSVYWYQQSLDQGLQFLIQYYNGEERAKGNILERFSAQQFPDLHSELNLSSLELGDSALYFCASSPAFSQGETQYFGPGTRLLVL.

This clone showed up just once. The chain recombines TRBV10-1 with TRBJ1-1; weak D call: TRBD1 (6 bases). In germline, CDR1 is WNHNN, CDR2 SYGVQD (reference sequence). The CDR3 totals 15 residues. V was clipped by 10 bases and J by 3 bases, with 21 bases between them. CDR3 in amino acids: CAIKMGADEDTEAFF. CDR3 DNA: TGCGCCATCAAGATGGGGGCAGATGAAGACACTGAAGCTTTCTTT.

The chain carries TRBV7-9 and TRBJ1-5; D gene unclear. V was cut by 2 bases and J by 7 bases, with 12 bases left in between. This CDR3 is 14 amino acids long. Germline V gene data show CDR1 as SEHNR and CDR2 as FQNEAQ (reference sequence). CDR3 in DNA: TGTGCCAGCAGCTTATCCGGGTCATGGCAGCCCCAGCATTTT. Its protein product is CASSLSGSWQPQHF.

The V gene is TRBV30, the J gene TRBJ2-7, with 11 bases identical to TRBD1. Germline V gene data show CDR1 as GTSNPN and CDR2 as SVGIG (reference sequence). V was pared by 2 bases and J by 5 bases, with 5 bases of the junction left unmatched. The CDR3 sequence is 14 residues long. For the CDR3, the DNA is TGTGCCTGGAGTTTGGGACAGGGGGGGAACGAGCAGTACTTC. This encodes CAWSLGQGGNEQYF.

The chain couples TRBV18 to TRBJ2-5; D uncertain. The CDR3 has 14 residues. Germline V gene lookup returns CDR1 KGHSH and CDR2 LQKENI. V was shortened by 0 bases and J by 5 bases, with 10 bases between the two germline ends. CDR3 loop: CASSPPSVRETQYF. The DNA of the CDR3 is TGTGCCAGCTCACCACCCAGCGTTCGGGAGACCCAGTACTTC.